The entry that follows covers one TCR beta chain sequence. The table came from immunoSEQ multiplex PCR; TCRdb's copy has only in-frame clones and leaves some out. The table has more than 300,000 clones, around four fifths seen once. The data stem from a study of Ad26.COV2.S vaccination and SARS-CoV-2 variants. Regarding treatment: approximately 18 received Ad26.COV2.S at low or high dose, single or two shots; several received placebo; per-sample allocation not given. Day 63 after the first injection of vaccine or placebo was the sampling time. V lost 1 base and J lost 0, with 8 bases in between. Germline CDR1 reads SGHTA; CDR2 reads FQGNSA. This CDR3 has 15 amino acids.

The genes are TRBV7-2 and TRBJ2-3; D remains unclear. Material: peripheral blood, obtained in a trial of Ad26.COV2.S vaccine versus placebo. The clonotype was recovered from a person between 18 and 65 years old who received the Ad26.COV2.S COVID-19 vaccine or a placebo. Here the CDR3 reads CASSLGTLSTDTQYF. The DNA of the CDR3 is TGTGCCAGCAGCTTAGGGACCCTTAGCACAGATACGCAGTATTTT.